This paragraph covers one T cell receptor (beta chain) sequence. Its antigen is not known. During its preparation, the TCRbeta library received unique molecular identifiers. Using its own MiXCR run on the PCR reads, TCRdb lists one record per CDR3 protein. Here the sample spans approximately 350,000 distinct CDR3 sequences, about 17% being singletons. CDR3 length: 13 residues. Germline assignment: CDR1 DFQATT and CDR2 SNEGSKA (reference sequence). The V and J ends lost 0 bases and 5 bases respectively, with 9 bases between them. The sample originates from a study of T-cell reconstitution after alpha-beta-depleted transplantation in children. Study-level points and caveats: The high TCRbeta diversity at day 60 in some patients came from surviving recipient T cells and thymic progenitors.

This receptor was taken from a male patient aged 2-9 years who had a stem cell transplant for acute lymphoblastic leukemia, so the T cells may come from the graft donor. The gene calls are TRBV20-1 and TRBJ2-3, with D tentatively TRBD1 (5 bases). The sample here was PBMCs, mostly from graft donor cells, taken 360 days after TCRalphabeta/CD19-depleted stem cell transplant. The DNA for the CDR3 is TGCAGTGCTAGAGATTTAGGGGTAGATACGCAGTATTTT. Translation gives CSARDLGVDTQYF.